This T cell receptor (beta chain) was observed in a study of PD-1 blockade in classical Hodgkin lymphoma. Study findings and constraints: What drove the repertoire differences, possibly disease activity or prior therapy, has not been defined.

In the case of this clone: Its antigen is undetermined. An end of the junction differs from the germline gene, which may be a read error.

This CDR3 is built from 13 residues. Germline loops: CDR1 MNHNY, CDR2 SVGAGI (reference sequence). Assay: immunoSEQ multiplex PCR; the TCRdb copy retains only in-frame clones and omits some. The table has 14,000 or so clones, about four fifths seen once. Each patient experienced a relapse that followed autologous stem cell transplantation, and brentuximab vedotin exposure varied. The chain couples TRBV6-6 to TRBJ2-2; D gene uncertain. Source: peripheral blood mononuclear cells (PBMCs), taken at baseline. This clonotype originated in a human donor with classical Hodgkin lymphoma. CDR3 in amino acids: CASSVGNPGELFF. The DNA of the CDR3 is TGTGCCAGCAGTGTGGGGAACCCCGGGGAGCTGTTTTTT.